This is a list of T cell receptor beta chains from one sample in a study of blood T cell repertoires in COVID-19. Measured with immunoSEQ multiplex PCR; TCRdb has only the in-frame clones, and not every one. The sample records approximately 100,000 clones, around 80% being singletons. Sequencing was performed on peripheral blood. These receptor sequences come from a human donor in a cohort sampled during active or convalescent COVID-19. Each CDR3 is given with its conserved first and last residue. The D gene is left open where the match is weak. Some rows have no size entry. The others give once, few or many, or a class for an expanded clone.

>TRBV3-1/TRBV3-2|TRBJ2-6|TRBD1|-
CASSQGRTGYSGANVLTF
TGTGCCAGCAGCCAAGGCCGGACAGGCTACTCTGGGGCCAACGTCCTGACTTTC
>TRBV3-1/TRBV3-2|TRBJ1-5|-|-
CASSLTRGSNQPQHF
TGTGCCAGCAGCCTGACCAGGGGTAGCAATCAGCCCCAGCATTTT
>TRBV21-1|TRBJ2-5|-|-
CASSTRLAETQYF
TGTGCCAGCAGCACGCGACTAGCGGAGACCCAGTACTTC
>TRBV5-6|TRBJ1-6|-|-
CASSAWPADSPLHF
TGTGCCAGCAGCGCATGGCCTGCGGATTCACCCCTCCACTTT
>TRBV14|TRBJ1-4|-|-
CASSPLAGPWTNEKLFF
TGTGCCAGCAGCCCATTGGCAGGCCCATGGACTAATGAAAAACTGTTTTTT
>TRBV4-3|TRBJ2-3|TRBD2|-
CASSQDSRTSGRKDTQYF
TGCGCCAGCAGCCAAGATTCTCGGACTAGCGGGAGAAAAGATACGCAGTATTTT
>TRBV7-2|TRBJ2-7|TRBD1|once
CASSGNRGPYEQYF
TGTGCCAGCAGCGGCAACAGGGGCCCCTACGAGCAGTACTTC
>TRBV4-3|TRBJ1-3|-|-
CASSLDRSSGNTIYF
TGCGCCAGCAGCCTCGACAGGAGCTCTGGAAACACCATATATTTT
>TRBV16|TRBJ1-4|TRBD1|few
CASSHWTGGALVLEKLFF
TGTGCCAGCAGCCACTGGACAGGGGGCGCGTTGGTATTGGAAAAACTGTTTTTT
>TRBV28|TRBJ2-3|TRBD1|-
CASKHRDRIIDTQYF
TGTGCCAGCAAGCACCGGGACAGGATCATTGATACGCAGTATTTT
>TRBV7-9|TRBJ2-7|TRBD1|-
CASRRTGAYEQYF
TGTGCCAGCAGGAGGACAGGGGCCTACGAGCAGTACTTC
>TRBV19|TRBJ2-3|TRBD1|-
CASTMDRNTDTQYF
TGTGCCAGTACCATGGACAGGAACACAGATACGCAGTATTTT
>TRBV30|TRBJ1-6|TRBD1|-
CAWSVGTGVYSPLHF
TGTGCCTGGAGTGTCGGGACAGGGGTTTATTCACCCCTCCACTTT
>TRBV4-3|TRBJ1-1|TRBD1|-
CASSQDRHSGQSFFAEAFF
TGCGCCAGCAGCCAAGATCGTCATTCGGGACAGTCGTTTTTCGCTGAAGCTTTCTTT
>TRBV6-2/TRBV6-3|TRBJ2-5|TRBD2|few
CASSYSGHGTSGEQETQYF
TGTGCCAGCAGTTACTCAGGGCACGGGACTAGCGGGGAGCAGGAGACCCAGTACTTC
>TRBV10-1|TRBJ2-7|-|-
CASSESCLPVNYEQYF
TGCGCCAGCAGTGAGTCGTGTCTCCCGGTAAACTACGAGCAGTACTTC
>TRBV7-2|TRBJ2-7|TRBD1|-
CASSLAVGTADSYEQYF
TGTGCCAGCAGCTTAGCCGTGGGGACAGCGGACTCCTACGAGCAGTACTTC
>TRBV2|TRBJ2-5|-|-
CASKTRNQETQYF
TGTGCCAGTAAGACAAGGAACCAAGAGACCCAGTACTTC
>TRBV30|TRBJ2-1|-|-
CAWRSGALSSYNEQFF
TGTGCCTGGAGAAGTGGAGCGCTCAGCTCCTACAATGAGCAGTTCTTC
>TRBV6-1|TRBJ2-1|TRBD1|-
CASSGTGAAALAYNEQFF
TGTGCCAGCAGTGGGACAGGGGCCGCGGCTTTAGCCTACAATGAGCAGTTCTTC
>TRBV2|TRBJ1-4|-|-
CASSAQGLFNEKLFF
TGTGCCAGCAGTGCGCAGGGGCTATTTAATGAAAAACTGTTTTTT
>TRBV27|TRBJ1-2|TRBD1|-
CASSPFTGGLVGYTF
TGTGCCAGCAGTCCTTTCACAGGGGGTCTTGTTGGCTACACCTTC